The 8 T cell receptor beta chains listed next were all sequenced from one sample in a study of cytomegalovirus exposure and HLA in healthy donors. The study ran its PCR with 60 Vbeta and 13 Jbeta primers. Assay: immunoSEQ multiplex PCR; the TCRdb copy retains only in-frame clones and omits some. The sample consists of 150,000 to 200,000 clones, 70% to 90% of them appearing once. Sequenced: PBMCs. These receptors were taken from a man aged 18 to 29 in good health and CMV-seropositive.

The rearrangement uses TRBV6-6 and TRBJ1-1; 7 bases are shared with TRBD1. CDR3 length: 15 residues. With 5 bases clipped from V and 2 bases from J, the junction kept 8 bases outside the gene matches. The germline CDR1 and CDR2 sequences are MNHNY and SVGAGI (reference sequence). The CDR3 DNA reads as TGTGCCAGCAGTCCACACCTAGGGGGCAACACTGAAGCTTTCTTT. This gives the protein CASSPHLGGNTEAFF.

This chain connects TRBV5-1 to TRBJ2-2, with D possibly TRBD1 on 5 matching bases. CDR3 length: 16 amino acids. V was trimmed by 0 bases and J by 1 base, leaving 10 bases between them. The V gene's germline CDR1 is SGHRS and CDR2 YFSETQ. The CDR3 coding sequence is TGCGCCAGCAGCTTGGCCTACAGGAGGAACACCGGGGAGCTGTTTTTT. Protein sequence: CASSLAYRRNTGELFF.

The chain links TRBV23-1 to TRBJ2-7, with D perhaps TRBD1 (5 bases). TRBV23-1 is an ORF for which the function is uncertain. The CDR3 totals 15 residues. V lost 0 bases to trimming and J lost 2 bases, with 11 bases between them. CDR3 nucleotides: TGCGCCAGCAGTCAATCTGGAAGGGGCCCCTACGAGCAGTACTTC. Translating gives CASSQSGRGPYEQYF.

The chain links TRBV27 to TRBJ2-7, with 8 nucleotides matching TRBD1. The CDR3 totals 14 residues. Per germline, CDR1 MNHEY and CDR2 SMNVEV (reference sequence). V shed 4 bases and J 4 bases; nucleotides not matched to a gene: 6. The DNA of the CDR3 is TGTGCCAGCAGTTATGGGACAGGAAGGTACGAGCAGTACTTC. Its translation: CASSYGTGRYEQYF.

The chain carries TRBV6-5 and TRBJ2-7; 8 nucleotides match TRBD1. The CDR3 is made up of 15 amino acids. The V segment lost 6 bases and the J segment 0 bases; nucleotides outside the gene matches: 7. Per the germline V gene, CDR1 is MNHEY and CDR2 is SVGAGI. The CDR3 protein is CASSYGQGTSYEQYF. The CDR3 DNA follows: TGTGCCAGCAGCTATGGACAGGGAACCTCCTACGAGCAGTACTTC.

This chain joins TRBV10-2 and TRBJ2-1; D may be TRBD1 (5 bases). The CDR3 has 13 residues. The ends were cut back, 4 bases at V and 3 bases at J, with 7 bases in the middle. From germline, CDR1 is WSHSY and CDR2 SAAADI. The CDR3 DNA is TGCGCCAGCAGTGCAGGGAACTACAATGAGCAGTTCTTC. Encoded protein: CASSAGNYNEQFF.

The rearrangement links TRBV18 to TRBJ1-2, with a tentative D call TRBD1 (5 bases). The CDR3 loop spans 14 amino acids. The germline V gene has CDR1 KGHSH and CDR2 LQKENI. V was trimmed by 4 bases and J by 4 bases, leaving 13 bases between them. The CDR3 region has the DNA TGTGCCAGCTCACTCCCCGACAGAGGCTATGGCTACACCTTC. This translates into CASSLPDRGYGYTF. Supplemented by reference TRBV18 and TRBJ1-2, the full variable domain reads NAGVMQNPRHLVRRRGQEARLRCSPMKGHSHVYWYRQLPEEGLKFMVYLQKENIIDESGMPKERFSAEFPKEGPSILRIQQVVRGDSAAYFCASSLPDRGYGYTFGSGTRLTVV.

This clone was observed a single time. This sequence joins TRBV5-1 and TRBJ1-1; TRBD1 aligns across 9 bases. Germline CDR1 SGHRS, CDR2 YFSETQ. This CDR3 region has 14 residues. V gave up 5 bases and J gave up 1 base; unmatched junction bases: 3. The CDR3 spells CASRTGQGNTEAFF. The CDR3 region has the DNA TGCGCCAGCAGAACGGGACAGGGGAACACTGAAGCTTTCTTT.